This is a list of T cell receptor beta chains from one sample in a study of monozygotic twins with inflammatory bowel disease. TCRdb re-called the 5' RACE reads and catalogs CDR3 proteins one per entry, DNA excluded. The specimen's table records a few hundred thousand distinct CDR3 sequences. Sequenced input: blood. The receptor set was obtained from a human donor with ulcerative colitis or Crohn's disease, or a healthy co-twin of an affected twin (not recorded which). The CDR3 runs from the conserved cysteine through the conserved F or W. Each record gives: V gene, J gene, CDR3 protein.

v_call: TRBV12-3/TRBV12-4; j_call: TRBJ2-6; cdr3_aa: CASSLSRPGSGANVLTF
v_call: TRBV27; j_call: TRBJ1-1; cdr3_aa: CASSWGLGTEAFF
v_call: TRBV29-1; j_call: TRBJ2-3; cdr3_aa: CSPAWRDTQYF
v_call: TRBV6-5; j_call: TRBJ2-7; cdr3_aa: CASSYPETGYEQYF
v_call: TRBV28; j_call: TRBJ2-7; cdr3_aa: CASSQGTGAVSYEQYF
v_call: TRBV5-1; j_call: TRBJ2-5; cdr3_aa: CASSSIGRTQETQYF
v_call: TRBV7-2; j_call: TRBJ1-1; cdr3_aa: CASSLGWSGGPGTEAFF
v_call: TRBV10-3; j_call: TRBJ2-7; cdr3_aa: CATGRASPEQYF
v_call: TRBV6-1; j_call: TRBJ2-1; cdr3_aa: CASYVSLARDEQFF
v_call: TRBV4-2; j_call: TRBJ2-3; cdr3_aa: CASSQDRLAGVSSTDTQYF
v_call: TRBV28; j_call: TRBJ2-1; cdr3_aa: CASSSLAGGPVNEQFF
v_call: TRBV4-3; j_call: TRBJ2-1; cdr3_aa: CASRTQLSSYNEQFF
v_call: TRBV10-3; j_call: TRBJ2-1; cdr3_aa: CAIGRGGPPNNEQFF
v_call: TRBV24-1; j_call: TRBJ2-2; cdr3_aa: CATRPQGPGELFF
v_call: TRBV25-1; j_call: TRBJ2-3; cdr3_aa: CASTPSGIDTQYF
v_call: TRBV24-1; j_call: TRBJ1-1; cdr3_aa: CATSETSRGEAFF
v_call: TRBV7-2; j_call: TRBJ2-7; cdr3_aa: CASSLVGWEQYF
v_call: TRBV7-2; j_call: TRBJ1-5; cdr3_aa: CASSPDARGVSQPQHF
v_call: TRBV7-2; j_call: TRBJ2-1; cdr3_aa: CASSRWTNEQFF
v_call: TRBV12-3/TRBV12-4; j_call: TRBJ1-1; cdr3_aa: CASSRQQITEAFF
v_call: TRBV30; j_call: TRBJ1-2; cdr3_aa: CAWSVPGYSNYGYTF
v_call: TRBV28; j_call: TRBJ1-1; cdr3_aa: CASSSTWEGEAFF
v_call: TRBV24-1; j_call: TRBJ2-1; cdr3_aa: CATRPRPGQGLYNEQFF
v_call: TRBV7-8; j_call: TRBJ2-7; cdr3_aa: CASRLQPTNYEQYF
v_call: TRBV29-1; j_call: TRBJ2-1; cdr3_aa: CSVEAGQGYNEQFF
v_call: TRBV5-4; j_call: TRBJ2-7; cdr3_aa: CASSRPGGSYEQYF
v_call: TRBV7-3; j_call: TRBJ2-2; cdr3_aa: CASSLTFPGGPGELFF
v_call: TRBV10-3; j_call: TRBJ1-1; cdr3_aa: CAISVKGQGMNTEAFF
v_call: TRBV6-2/TRBV6-3; j_call: TRBJ2-7; cdr3_aa: CASSYLGRYEQHF
v_call: TRBV7-2; j_call: TRBJ1-5; cdr3_aa: CASSTKWGSGQPQHF
v_call: TRBV7-9; j_call: TRBJ1-5; cdr3_aa: CASSHSEGPQHF
v_call: TRBV20-1; j_call: TRBJ2-5; cdr3_aa: CSASPSRGGETQYF
v_call: TRBV7-3; j_call: TRBJ2-2; cdr3_aa: CASSLTGQGAGELFF
v_call: TRBV20-1; j_call: TRBJ1-6; cdr3_aa: CSARHRETYNSPLHF
v_call: TRBV20-1; j_call: TRBJ1-5; cdr3_aa: CSARVGLWTGNQPQHF
v_call: TRBV12-3/TRBV12-4; j_call: TRBJ2-5; cdr3_aa: CASSLRAGQETQYF
v_call: TRBV6-2/TRBV6-3; j_call: TRBJ1-5; cdr3_aa: CASSYKPRGGGNQPQHF
v_call: TRBV2; j_call: TRBJ1-1; cdr3_aa: CASRAGTGYMNTEAFF
v_call: TRBV6-2/TRBV6-3; j_call: TRBJ2-5; cdr3_aa: CASSWLAGEETQYF
v_call: TRBV20-1; j_call: TRBJ2-7; cdr3_aa: CSASAGRTYEQYF
v_call: TRBV3-1; j_call: TRBJ2-3; cdr3_aa: CASSQYSGARSSDTQYF
v_call: TRBV10-3; j_call: TRBJ2-7; cdr3_aa: CAISSRDRKSYEQYF
v_call: TRBV9; j_call: TRBJ2-3; cdr3_aa: CASSDRDRGLLEDTQYF
v_call: TRBV14; j_call: TRBJ2-7; cdr3_aa: CASSQDRGQTISYEQYF
v_call: TRBV12-3/TRBV12-4; j_call: TRBJ2-7; cdr3_aa: CASSSDRYEQYF
v_call: TRBV5-1; j_call: TRBJ2-1; cdr3_aa: CASSFRQGDEQFF
v_call: TRBV30; j_call: TRBJ1-3; cdr3_aa: CAWMISGNTIYF
v_call: TRBV30; j_call: TRBJ2-7; cdr3_aa: CAWERGGSTYEQYF
v_call: TRBV27; j_call: TRBJ2-7; cdr3_aa: CASSFVPDSYEQYF
v_call: TRBV19; j_call: TRBJ2-6; cdr3_aa: CASSRPRDRGLSGANVLTF
v_call: TRBV20-1; j_call: TRBJ1-4; cdr3_aa: CSAPAITGNEKLFF
v_call: TRBV6-5; j_call: TRBJ2-5; cdr3_aa: CASRRQRETQYF
v_call: TRBV6-2/TRBV6-3; j_call: TRBJ2-7; cdr3_aa: CASSKSRGQGSYEQYF
v_call: TRBV28; j_call: TRBJ2-5; cdr3_aa: CASSLAHLAEEETQYF
v_call: TRBV7-9; j_call: TRBJ2-7; cdr3_aa: CASSLGGFLPEQYF
v_call: TRBV4-3; j_call: TRBJ2-1; cdr3_aa: CASSQVLGGYEQFF
v_call: TRBV19; j_call: TRBJ1-1; cdr3_aa: CASSKTGTAIAEAFF
v_call: TRBV3-1; j_call: TRBJ2-1; cdr3_aa: CASSQGSGSYNEQFF
v_call: TRBV30; j_call: TRBJ2-1; cdr3_aa: CAFNQRGTYYNEQFF